Listed below are T cell receptor beta chains from one sample, sequenced in a study of early T cells in non-severe SARS-CoV-2 infection. One entry per CDR3 protein, called by TCRdb with MiXCR from the 5' RACE reads. The data hold roughly 20,000 distinct CDR3 sequences, with roughly 3.6% observed a single time. Sequenced sample: whole blood. Receptor source: an adult who was a healthcare worker with PCR-confirmed SARS-CoV-2 infection or an uninfected control (not recorded which). Both conserved end residues are part of each CDR3. Each record gives: V gene, D gene, CDR3 length, clone size, J gene, CDR3 DNA, CDR3 protein. D genes are given only for firm matches. Clone size is given for some rows only: seen once, a few or many times, or a class if the clone is expanded.

v_call: TRBV10-2; d_call: NA; cdr3_length: 14; clone_size: many; j_call: TRBJ1-4; cdr3_nt: TGCGCCAGCAGTGAGGCGGGGGCCAGTGAAAAACTGTTTTTT; cdr3_aa: CASSEAGASEKLFF
v_call: TRBV11-2; d_call: NA; cdr3_length: 15; clone_size: many; j_call: TRBJ1-1; cdr3_nt: TGTGCCAGCAGCTTATCGACAGGACTTATGACTGAAGCTTTCTTT; cdr3_aa: CASSLSTGLMTEAFF
v_call: TRBV6-4; d_call: NA; cdr3_length: 15; clone_size: many; j_call: TRBJ2-3; cdr3_nt: TGTGCCAGCAGTGAGCGGGAAGAGGGCGCAGATACGCAGTATTTT; cdr3_aa: CASSEREEGADTQYF
v_call: TRBV5-1; d_call: TRBD2; cdr3_length: 13; clone_size: many; j_call: TRBJ2-1; cdr3_nt: TGCGCCAGCAGCATGGGACTAGTCAATGAGCAGTTCTTC; cdr3_aa: CASSMGLVNEQFF
v_call: TRBV10-3; d_call: NA; cdr3_length: 13; clone_size: medium-sized; j_call: TRBJ2-1; cdr3_nt: TGTGCCATCAGTGAGGAGACTAGCAATGAGCAGTTCTTC; cdr3_aa: CAISEETSNEQFF
v_call: TRBV7-3; d_call: NA; cdr3_length: 14; clone_size: many; j_call: TRBJ1-1; cdr3_nt: TGTGCCAGCAAAGTGACAGCTATGAACACTGAAGCTTTCTTT; cdr3_aa: CASKVTAMNTEAFF
v_call: TRBV29-1; d_call: NA; cdr3_length: 13; clone_size: many; j_call: TRBJ1-2; cdr3_nt: TGCAGCGTTGAATCCCAGGCAGGCTATGGCTACACCTTC; cdr3_aa: CSVESQAGYGYTF
v_call: TRBV7-9; d_call: TRBD2; cdr3_length: 15; clone_size: many; j_call: TRBJ2-2; cdr3_nt: TGTGCCAGCTTCGGGCGAGCGGGGGACACCGGGGAGCTGTTTTTT; cdr3_aa: CASFGRAGDTGELFF
v_call: TRBV7-9; d_call: NA; cdr3_length: 13; clone_size: many; j_call: TRBJ1-2; cdr3_nt: TGTGCCAGCAGCCCAAGAGAGGACTATGGCTACACCTTC; cdr3_aa: CASSPREDYGYTF
v_call: TRBV5-3; d_call: NA; cdr3_length: 13; clone_size: many; j_call: TRBJ2-7; cdr3_nt: TGTGCCAGAAGATCGGGACTCAGCGATGAGCAGTACTTC; cdr3_aa: CARRSGLSDEQYF
v_call: TRBV27; d_call: NA; cdr3_length: 15; clone_size: many; j_call: TRBJ1-3; cdr3_nt: TGTGCCAGCCGTAGAGGCAGGGGCCCTGGAAACACCATATATTTT; cdr3_aa: CASRRGRGPGNTIYF
v_call: TRBV20-1; d_call: NA; cdr3_length: 16; clone_size: many; j_call: TRBJ1-1; cdr3_nt: TGCAGTGCTAGGGAGGGGAGCCTTGTGATGAACACTGAAGCTTTCTTT; cdr3_aa: CSAREGSLVMNTEAFF
v_call: TRBV20-1; d_call: NA; cdr3_length: 13; clone_size: many; j_call: TRBJ1-5; cdr3_nt: TGCAGTGCAACCAAGCGGGGGAATCAGCCCCAGCATTTT; cdr3_aa: CSATKRGNQPQHF
v_call: TRBV4-2; d_call: TRBD2; cdr3_length: 14; clone_size: many; j_call: TRBJ2-1; cdr3_nt: TGTGCCAGCAGCCAAGTTGACGCGGGGGGCGAGCAGTTCTTC; cdr3_aa: CASSQVDAGGEQFF
v_call: TRBV9; d_call: NA; cdr3_length: 14; clone_size: NA; j_call: TRBJ2-3; cdr3_nt: TGTGCCAGCAGCGTAGAGGGAGGAACAGATACGCAGTATTTT; cdr3_aa: CASSVEGGTDTQYF